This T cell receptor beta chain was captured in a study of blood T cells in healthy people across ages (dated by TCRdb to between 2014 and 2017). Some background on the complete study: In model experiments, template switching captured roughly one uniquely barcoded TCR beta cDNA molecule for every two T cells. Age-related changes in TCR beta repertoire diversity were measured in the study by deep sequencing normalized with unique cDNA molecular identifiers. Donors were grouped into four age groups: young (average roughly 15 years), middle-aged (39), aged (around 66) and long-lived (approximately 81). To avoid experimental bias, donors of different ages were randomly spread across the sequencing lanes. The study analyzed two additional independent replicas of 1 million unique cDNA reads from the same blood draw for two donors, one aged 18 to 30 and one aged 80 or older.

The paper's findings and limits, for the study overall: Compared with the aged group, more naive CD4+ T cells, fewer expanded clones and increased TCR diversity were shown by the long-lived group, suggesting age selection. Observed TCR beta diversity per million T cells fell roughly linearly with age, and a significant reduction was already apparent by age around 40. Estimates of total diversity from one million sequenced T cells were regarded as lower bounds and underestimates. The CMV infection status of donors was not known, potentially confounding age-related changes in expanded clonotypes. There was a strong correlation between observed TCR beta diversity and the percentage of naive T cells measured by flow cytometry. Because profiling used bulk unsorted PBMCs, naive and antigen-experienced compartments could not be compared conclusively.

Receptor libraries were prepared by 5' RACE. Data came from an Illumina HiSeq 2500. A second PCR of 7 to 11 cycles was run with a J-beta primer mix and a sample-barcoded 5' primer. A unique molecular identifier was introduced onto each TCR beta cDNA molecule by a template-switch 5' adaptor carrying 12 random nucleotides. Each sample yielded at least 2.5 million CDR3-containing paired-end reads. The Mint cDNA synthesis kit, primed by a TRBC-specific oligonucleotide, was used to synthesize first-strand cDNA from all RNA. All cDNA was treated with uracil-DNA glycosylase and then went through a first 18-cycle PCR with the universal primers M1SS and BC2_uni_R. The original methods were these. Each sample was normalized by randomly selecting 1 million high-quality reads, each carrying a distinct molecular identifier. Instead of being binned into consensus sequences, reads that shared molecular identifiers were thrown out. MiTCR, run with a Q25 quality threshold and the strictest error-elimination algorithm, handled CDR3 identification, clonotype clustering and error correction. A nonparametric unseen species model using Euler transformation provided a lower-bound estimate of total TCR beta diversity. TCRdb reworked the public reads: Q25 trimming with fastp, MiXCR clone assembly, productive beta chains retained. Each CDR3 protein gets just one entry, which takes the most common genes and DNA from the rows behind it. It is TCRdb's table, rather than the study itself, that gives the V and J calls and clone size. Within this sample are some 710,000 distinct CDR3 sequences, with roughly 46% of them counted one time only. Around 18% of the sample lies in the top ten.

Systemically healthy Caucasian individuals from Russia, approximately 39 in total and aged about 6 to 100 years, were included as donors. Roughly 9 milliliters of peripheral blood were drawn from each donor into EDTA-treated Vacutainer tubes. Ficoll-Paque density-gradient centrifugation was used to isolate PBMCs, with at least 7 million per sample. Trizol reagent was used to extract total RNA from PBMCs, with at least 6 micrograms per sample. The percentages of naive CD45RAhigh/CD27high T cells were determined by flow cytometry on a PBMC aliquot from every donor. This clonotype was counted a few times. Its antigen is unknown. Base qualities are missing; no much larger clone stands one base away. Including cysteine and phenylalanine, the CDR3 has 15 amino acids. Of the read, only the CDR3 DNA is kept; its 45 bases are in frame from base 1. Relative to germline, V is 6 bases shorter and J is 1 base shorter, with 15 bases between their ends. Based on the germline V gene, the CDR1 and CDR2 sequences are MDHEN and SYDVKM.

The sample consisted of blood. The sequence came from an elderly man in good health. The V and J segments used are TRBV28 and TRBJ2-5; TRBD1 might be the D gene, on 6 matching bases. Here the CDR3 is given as CASRPRQARQETQYF. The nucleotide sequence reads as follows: TGTGCCAGCAGACCCCGACAGGCACGCCAAGAGACCCAGTACTTC. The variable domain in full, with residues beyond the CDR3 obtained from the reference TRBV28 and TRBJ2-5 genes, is DVKVTQSSRYLVKRTGEKVFLECVQDMDHENMFWYRQDPGLGLRLIYFSYDVKMKEKGDIPEGYSVSREKKERFSLILESASTNQTSMYLCASRPRQARQETQYFGPGTRLLVL.